The next 10 T cell receptor beta chains were all read from a single sample in a study of PD-1 blockade in classical Hodgkin lymphoma. Method: immunoSEQ multiplex PCR; TCRdb's copy keeps in-frame clones and lacks some. The sample comprises roughly 40,000 clones, roughly 90% of which are singletons, and about a tenth rests with the top ten. Every patient had relapsed following autologous stem cell transplantation, and cohorts differed in brentuximab vedotin exposure. The sample consisted of peripheral blood mononuclear cells (PBMCs), taken at baseline. The receptors here all came from a human donor with classical Hodgkin lymphoma.

V usage is TRBV5-8 and J usage is TRBJ1-2; D uncertain. This CDR3 is built from 15 residues. Germline CDR1 SGHTS, CDR2 YDEGEE. Trimming took 6 bases from V and 3 from J, leaving 18 bases between them. Written as DNA, the CDR3 is TGTGCCAGCACCGCGTTTCCCCCGCTGGACTATGGCTACACCTTC. It is translated as CASTAFPPLDYGYTF.

This chain uses TRBV5-1 with TRBJ1-4; 8 bases align to TRBD1. V lost 8 bases and J lost 8; bases outside the gene matches: 14. Germline CDR1 is SGHRS and CDR2 is YFSETQ. The CDR3 sequence is 15 residues long. The CDR3 coding sequence is TGCGCCAGTGGGACAGGCCGTAACTCGGGCGAAAAACTGTTTTTT. Encoded protein: CASGTGRNSGEKLFF.

V and J are TRBV29-1 and TRBJ2-5, with 14 bases aligning to TRBD2. The germline gives CDR1 SQVTM, CDR2 ANQGSEA. The CDR3 has 15 amino acids. V was pared by 6 bases and J by 4 bases, with 7 bases of the junction left unmatched. CDR3 residues: CSVLGLAGGRETQYF. The DNA of the CDR3 is TGCAGCGTCCTTGGACTAGCGGGGGGACGAGAGACCCAGTACTTC. The whole variable domain, remainder taken from reference TRBV29-1 and TRBJ2-5, is SAVISQKPSRDICQRGTSLTIQCQVDSQVTMMFWYRQQPGQSLTLIATANQGSEATYESGFVIDKFPISRPNLTFSTLTVSNMSPEDSSIYLCSVLGLAGGRETQYFGPGTRLLVL.

V and J are TRBV14 and TRBJ2-2; tentatively, D is TRBD1 (5 bases). Trimming removed 4 bases at V and 0 bases at J, with 9 bases between. Germline V gene data show CDR1 as SGHDN and CDR2 as FVKESK. The CDR3 covers 15 residues. For the CDR3, the DNA is TGTGCCAGCAGCCGAAGGGGTTCGAACACCGGGGAGCTGTTTTTT. Translating it yields CASSRRGSNTGELFF.

The rearrangement uses TRBV28 and TRBJ2-1, with TRBD2 matching over 11 bases. Germline trimming cut 6 bases from V and 0 bases from J; bases unmatched to any gene: 4. The CDR3 is made up of 16 amino acids. Per germline, CDR1 MDHEN and CDR2 SYDVKM. The CDR3 region is CASSTLAGASYNEQFF. For the CDR3, the DNA is TGTGCCAGCAGCACACTAGCGGGAGCCTCCTACAATGAGCAGTTCTTC.

The V and J genes are TRBV7-8 and TRBJ1-1; TRBD1 is a possible D gene (6 bases). Germline V gives CDR1 SGHVS, CDR2 FQNEAQ. Trimming stripped 2 bases from V and 1 base from J, with 8 bases between. CDR3 length: 14 amino acids. The CDR3: CASSLRDKNTEAFF. The CDR3 DNA sequence: TGTGCCAGCAGCTTAAGGGACAAGAACACTGAAGCTTTCTTT.

This rearrangement joins TRBV25-1 to TRBJ1-2, with TRBD1 as a possible D gene (5 bases). The germline CDR1 and CDR2 sequences are MGHDK and SYGVNS. Trimming took off 7 bases at V and 7 bases at J, with 16 bases between the two ends. CDR3 length: 13 residues. DNA for the CDR3: TGTGCCAGCATGGGGCAACCCTATGCTGGCTACACCTTC. Protein product: CASMGQPYAGYTF.

The gene calls are TRBV5-6 and TRBJ2-7, with no clear D. V was clipped by 4 bases and J by 0 bases, with 11 bases between them. The CDR3 contains 14 residues. CDR1 is SGHDT, CDR2 YYEEEE, per germline. The CDR3 region is CASSVGQSSYEQYF. In nucleotides, the CDR3 is TGTGCCAGCAGCGTAGGCCAGAGCTCCTACGAGCAGTACTTC.

The V call is TRBV27, the J call TRBJ2-5, with 7 nucleotides matching TRBD2. Germline V gene data show CDR1 as MNHEY and CDR2 as SMNVEV (reference sequence). V dropped 10 bases and J dropped 8; count of bases not matched to a gene: 7. The CDR3 has 11 residues. The CDR3 DNA follows: TGTGCCACGGTGTGGGGGGGTACCCAGTACTTC. Translated: CATVWGGTQYF.

The chain uses TRBV7-3 and TRBJ1-6; unclear D gene. Germline V gene data show CDR1 as SGHTA and CDR2 as FQGTGA. The CDR3 is 13 residues long. Trimming shortened V by 5 bases and J by 9 bases, and 11 bases separated the two germline ends. This CDR3 is CASSPSLGSPLHF. CDR3 nucleotide sequence: TGTGCCAGCAGCCCGAGCTTAGGTTCACCCCTCCACTTT.